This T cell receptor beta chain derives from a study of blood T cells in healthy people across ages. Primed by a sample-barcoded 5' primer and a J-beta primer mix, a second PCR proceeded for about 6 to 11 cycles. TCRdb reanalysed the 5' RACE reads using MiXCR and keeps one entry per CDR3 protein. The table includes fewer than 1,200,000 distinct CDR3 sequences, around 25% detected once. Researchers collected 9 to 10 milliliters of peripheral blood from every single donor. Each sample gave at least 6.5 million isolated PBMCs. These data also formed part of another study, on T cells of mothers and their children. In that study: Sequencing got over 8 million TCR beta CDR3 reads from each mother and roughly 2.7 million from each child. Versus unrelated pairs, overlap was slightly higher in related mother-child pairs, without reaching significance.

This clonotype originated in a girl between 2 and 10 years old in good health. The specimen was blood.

As DNA, the CDR3 is TGCAGTGCTGTGAATCCAGGGGGCCACCAGCCCCAGCATTTT. Residues: CSAVNPGGHQPQHF. This sequence joins TRBV20-1 and TRBJ1-5; 8 bases are a match to TRBD1. CDR1 is DFQATT and CDR2 is SNEGSKA in the germline V gene (reference sequence). V lost 5 bases to trimming and J lost 7 bases; unmatched junction nucleotides: 10. This CDR3 has 14 residues.